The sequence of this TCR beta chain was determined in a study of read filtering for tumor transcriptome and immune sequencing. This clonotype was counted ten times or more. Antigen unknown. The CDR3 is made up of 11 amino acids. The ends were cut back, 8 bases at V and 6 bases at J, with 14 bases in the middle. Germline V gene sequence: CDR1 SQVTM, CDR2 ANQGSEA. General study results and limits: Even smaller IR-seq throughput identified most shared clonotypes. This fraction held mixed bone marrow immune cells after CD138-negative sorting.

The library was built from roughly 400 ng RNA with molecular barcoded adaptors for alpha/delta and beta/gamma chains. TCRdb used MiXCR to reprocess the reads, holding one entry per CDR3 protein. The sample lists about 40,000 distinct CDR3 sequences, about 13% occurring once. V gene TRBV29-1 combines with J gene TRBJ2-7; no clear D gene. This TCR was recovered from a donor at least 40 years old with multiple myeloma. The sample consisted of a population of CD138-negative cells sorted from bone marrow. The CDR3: CSPPGLLEQYF. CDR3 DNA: TGCAGCCCCCCCGGGCTCCTCGAGCAGTACTTC.